A single sample is the source of the 22 T cell receptor beta chains below, sequenced in a study of T cell responses to AZD1222 COVID-19 vaccine. TCRdb keeps only in-frame clones here, not all; method: immunoSEQ multiplex PCR. Altogether more than 95,000 clones are present, more than 75% being singletons, with the ten largest covering 2.5% to 3.5%. The sequenced sample was peripheral blood, obtained 28 days after the second dose of the MenACWY control vaccine. These TCRs come from an adult who received the MenACWY meningococcal vaccine as a control.

The chain recombines TRBV6-1 with TRBJ2-3; 8 nucleotides match TRBD2. Germline values: CDR1 MNHNS, CDR2 SASEGT. J lost 1 base, V lost 4 bases, and 7 bases had no gene match. The CDR3 loop spans 16 amino acids. DNA for the CDR3: TGTGCCAGCAGTGGTTCCTCGCGGGGGGGCACAGATACGCAGTATTTT. Its protein is CASSGSSRGGTDTQYF.

The chain has TRBV28 and TRBJ1-2; 7 bases fit TRBD1. This CDR3 has 13 residues. CDR1 and CDR2 from the germline V gene are MDHEN and SYDVKM. V shed 3 bases and J 8 bases; nucleotides not matched to a gene: 6. In DNA form, the CDR3 reads TGTGCCAGCAGTTTGGACAGGTTCCTCGGCTACACCTTC. It yields the protein CASSLDRFLGYTF.

V gene TRBV3-1 (or the pseudogene TRBV3-2) combines with J gene TRBJ1-4; D is possibly TRBD1 (5 bases). Germline CDR1 LGHDT, CDR2 YNNKEL (reference sequence). CDR3 length: 12 residues. Deletions cut 0 bases from V and 13 bases from J, with 9 bases between. The CDR3 DNA reads TGTGCCAGCAGCCAAGAGAGGGGCGGACTGTTTTTT. It encodes CASSQERGGLFF.

The chain joins TRBV15 to TRBJ2-3; TRBD1 matches at 9 bases. The germline gives CDR1 LNHNV, CDR2 YYDKDF (reference sequence). CDR3 length equals 15 residues. After removal of 3 bases from V and 1 base from J, the junction contained 2 bases not matched to a gene. The CDR3 region has the DNA TGTGCCACCAGCAGCCGGGACAGGGGCACAGATACGCAGTATTTT. Its translation: CATSSRDRGTDTQYF.

The chain joins TRBV4-2 to TRBJ2-3; D possibly corresponds to TRBD2 (6 bases). V was clipped by 0 bases and J by 6 bases, with 7 bases between them. Germline lookup yields CDR1 LGHNA and CDR2 YNFKEQ. The CDR3 is 13 residues long. CDR3 in amino acids: CASSQDGGDTQYF. CDR3 nucleotide sequence: TGTGCCAGCAGCCAAGATGGAGGGGATACGCAGTATTTT.

V usage is TRBV28 and J usage is TRBJ1-2, with unresolved D. The CDR3 extends over 13 amino acids. The germline CDR1 and CDR2 sequences are MDHEN and SYDVKM. Between the trimmed V and J ends, which lost 2 bases and 3 bases, there was a span of 7 bases. The CDR3, as DNA: TGTGCCAGCAGTTTACAGCACTACTATGGCTACACCTTC. It specifies CASSLQHYYGYTF.

The chain recombines TRBV4-3 with TRBJ2-5; 11 nucleotides align to TRBD2. This CDR3 is 14 amino acids long. The J segment lost 5 bases and the V segment lost 4 bases, leaving 3 bases of the junction unmatched. From germline, CDR1 is LGHNA and CDR2 YSLEER. The CDR3: CASSPRTSGETQYF. The CDR3 DNA reads TGCGCCAGCAGCCCTAGGACTAGCGGGGAGACCCAGTACTTC.

This clone was seen a single time. This chain links TRBV12-3 or TRBV12-4 with TRBJ1-1; D not resolved. V was shortened by 6 bases and J by 8 bases, with 13 bases between the two germline ends. The CDR3 runs 12 residues. The CDR3 region has the DNA TGTGCCAGCAGCTCTGGACGGAGGGAAGCTTTCTTT. Translated, it gives CASSSGRREAFF.

The rearrangement links TRBV5-1 to TRBJ2-3, with TRBD2 identical over 7 bases. There are 20 residues in the CDR3. CDR1 and CDR2 from the germline V gene are SGHRS and YFSETQ. Trimming cost V 5 bases and J 0 bases; bases outside gene matches: 21. The CDR3 sequence: CASSQVRTRNPRLSTDTQYF. DNA for the CDR3: TGCGCCAGCAGTCAGGTCCGGACTAGGAATCCCCGCCTGAGCACAGATACGCAGTATTTT.

This clone occurred many times. The gene calls are TRBV2 and TRBJ1-5; no definite D call. V lost 3 bases to trimming and J lost 7 bases, with 7 bases between them. Germline loops: CDR1 SNHLY, CDR2 FYNNEI. CDR3 length: 12 amino acids. The CDR3: CASSEPRQPQHF. The CDR3 nucleotides are TGTGCCAGCAGTGAGCCCCGGCAGCCCCAGCATTTT.

V gene TRBV18 combines with J gene TRBJ2-7; D gene unclear. V was cut by 3 bases and J by 7 bases, with 10 bases left in between. The CDR3 covers 12 residues. Germline V CDR1 and CDR2: KGHSH, LQKENI. The CDR3 region has the DNA TGTGCCAGCTCACCTATCGTGGGAGAGCAGTACTTC. Translated: CASSPIVGEQYF.

The chain uses TRBV19 and TRBJ2-7; 10 bases line up with TRBD1. Germline V gene lookup returns CDR1 LNHDA and CDR2 SQIVND (reference sequence). The V segment lost 2 bases and the J segment 4 bases; nucleotides outside the gene matches: 5. This CDR3 has 15 amino acids. CDR3 DNA: TGTGCCAGTAGTATACTTGGGACAGGGGCATACGAGCAGTACTTC. The encoded protein is CASSILGTGAYEQYF.

The genes are TRBV29-1 and TRBJ1-1, with 12 positions matching TRBD1. The trim removed 3 bases at V and 10 bases at J, leaving 15 bases unmatched. The length of the CDR3 is 16 residues. The germline V gene encodes CDR1 SQVTM and CDR2 ANQGSEA. The CDR3 region is CSVEGQGAQIGDVAFF. CDR3 nucleotides: TGCAGCGTTGAGGGACAGGGGGCCCAGATCGGCGACGTAGCTTTCTTT. Complete variable domain (other parts from reference TRBV29-1 and TRBJ1-1): SAVISQKPSRDICQRGTSLTIQCQVDSQVTMMFWYRQQPGQSLTLIATANQGSEATYESGFVIDKFPISRPNLTFSTLTVSNMSPEDSSIYLCSVEGQGAQIGDVAFFGQGTRLTVV.

This clone appeared a single time. V and J are TRBV28 and TRBJ1-5, with D unresolved. CDR1 MDHEN and CDR2 SYDVKM come from the germline V gene. V was pared by 6 bases and J by 5 bases, with 11 bases between. This CDR3 region has 13 residues. The chain's CDR3 is CASRTFRDQPQHF. The CDR3 DNA sequence: TGTGCCAGCAGGACATTCAGAGATCAGCCCCAGCATTTT.

Of note for this clone: The same CDR3 is also encoded by other DNA sequences in this sample. The rearrangement links TRBV2 to TRBJ2-3, with 9 bases fitting TRBD1. The junction had 4 bases not matched to a gene; V was cut back by 6 bases and J by 0 bases. The germline gives CDR1 SNHLY, CDR2 FYNNEI. The CDR3 length is 15 residues. CDR3 region: CASSADRGSTDTQYF. The DNA of the CDR3 is TGTGCCAGCAGCGCGGACAGGGGAAGCACAGATACGCAGTATTTT.

DNA for the CDR3: TGCAGCGTTGAGGTAGGGTTCAATGAGCAGTTCTTC. Translated, it gives CSVEVGFNEQFF. The chain links TRBV29-1 to TRBJ2-1; D is unresolved. The germline V gene encodes CDR1 SQVTM and CDR2 ANQGSEA. The CDR3 spans 12 residues. With 3 bases removed from V and 6 bases from J, the gap between germline ends came to 9 bases.

This clone was seen once. This sequence joins TRBV18 and TRBJ2-3; D is ambiguous. The germline V and J ends were trimmed by 4 bases and 5 bases, with 4 bases remaining between them. The CDR3 runs to 11 residues. Germline V gene data show CDR1 as KGHSH and CDR2 as LQKENI. The DNA of the CDR3 is TGTGCCAGCTCACTCCAAGATACGCAGTATTTT. Translating gives CASSLQDTQYF. Looking up the rest from reference TRBV18 and TRBJ2-3 gives the full variable domain: NAGVMQNPRHLVRRRGQEARLRCSPMKGHSHVYWYRQLPEEGLKFMVYLQKENIIDESGMPKERFSAEFPKEGPSILRIQQVVRGDSAAYFCASSLQDTQYFGPGTRLTVL.

This clone was seen a single time. V usage is TRBV6-5 and J usage is TRBJ1-5, with TRBD1 as a possible D gene (5 bases). The V and J ends lost 2 bases and 2 bases respectively, with 7 bases between them. From germline, CDR1 is MNHEY and CDR2 SVGAGI. The CDR3 spans 14 residues. The DNA for the CDR3 is TGTGCCAGCAGTTACGGGGCGGGCAATCAGCCCCAGCATTTT. Its translation: CASSYGAGNQPQHF.

This clone was observed a handful of times. The chain links TRBV4-1 to TRBJ2-7; no definite D call. V was clipped by 3 bases and J by 2 bases, with 11 bases between them. This CDR3 has 14 residues. The germline V gene encodes CDR1 MGHRA and CDR2 YSYEKL. This chain's CDR3 is CASSHGVGAYEQYF. The CDR3 nucleotides are TGCGCCAGCAGCCATGGGGTCGGCGCCTACGAGCAGTACTTC.

In its sample, this clone was seen once. V usage is TRBV6-5 and J usage is TRBJ1-2; tentative D call: TRBD1 (5 bases). The CDR3 has 15 residues. V lost 4 bases and J 0 bases, leaving 12 bases between the germline ends. Looked up from germline, CDR1 is MNHEY and CDR2 is SVGAGI. CDR3 sequence: CASSSRQLANYGYTF. The CDR3 nucleotides read TGTGCCAGCAGTTCACGACAGTTAGCTAACTATGGCTACACCTTC.

The V and J genes are TRBV28 and TRBJ1-5; D perhaps matches TRBD1 (6 bases). Trimming took off 6 bases at V and 6 bases at J, with 15 bases between the two ends. The germline V gene encodes CDR1 MDHEN and CDR2 SYDVKM. The CDR3 runs 14 residues. The CDR3 region is CASSLDSFRQPQHF. CDR3 sequence (DNA): TGTGCCAGCAGCCTGGACAGTTTTCGTCAGCCCCAGCATTTT. Full variable domain (missing parts from reference TRBV28 and TRBJ1-5): DVKVTQSSRYLVKRTGEKVFLECVQDMDHENMFWYRQDPGLGLRLIYFSYDVKMKEKGDIPEGYSVSREKKERFSLILESASTNQTSMYLCASSLDSFRQPQHFGDGTRLSIL.

The chain links TRBV28 to TRBJ1-2; maybe TRBD1 (6 bases). Trimming took 5 bases from V and 10 from J, leaving 23 bases between them. Looked up from germline, CDR1 is MDHEN and CDR2 is SYDVKM. The CDR3 covers 15 residues. The chain's CDR3 is CASSEDRTPGVDYTF. CDR3 nucleotides: TGTGCCAGCAGTGAAGACAGGACGCCCGGAGTAGACTACACCTTC.